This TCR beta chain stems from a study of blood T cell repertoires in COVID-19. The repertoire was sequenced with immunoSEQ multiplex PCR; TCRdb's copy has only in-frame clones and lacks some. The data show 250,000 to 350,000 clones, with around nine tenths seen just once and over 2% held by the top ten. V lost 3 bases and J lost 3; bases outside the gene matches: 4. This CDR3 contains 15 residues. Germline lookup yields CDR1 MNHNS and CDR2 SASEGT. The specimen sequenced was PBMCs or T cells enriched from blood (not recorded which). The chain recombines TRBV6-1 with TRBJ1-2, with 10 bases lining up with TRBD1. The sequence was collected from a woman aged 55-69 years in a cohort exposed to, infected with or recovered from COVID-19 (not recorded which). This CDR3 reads CASSDPGTGDYGYTF. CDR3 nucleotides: TGTGCCAGCAGTGACCCCGGGACAGGGGACTATGGCTACACCTTC.